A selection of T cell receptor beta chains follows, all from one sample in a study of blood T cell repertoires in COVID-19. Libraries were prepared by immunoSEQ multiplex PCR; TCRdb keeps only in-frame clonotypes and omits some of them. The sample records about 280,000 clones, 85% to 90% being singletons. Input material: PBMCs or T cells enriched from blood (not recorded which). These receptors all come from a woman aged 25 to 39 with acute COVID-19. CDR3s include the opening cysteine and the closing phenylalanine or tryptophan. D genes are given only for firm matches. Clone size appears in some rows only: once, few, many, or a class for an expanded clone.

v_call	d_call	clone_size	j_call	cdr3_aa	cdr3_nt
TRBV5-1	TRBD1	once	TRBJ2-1	CASSPGTGMGNEQFF	TGCGCCAGCAGCCCGGGGACAGGGATGGGTAATGAGCAGTTCTTC
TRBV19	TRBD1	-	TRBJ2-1	CASSATFTTGKLMAEQFF	TGTGCCAGTAGTGCCACTTTTACGACAGGGAAGTTAATGGCTGAGCAGTTCTTC
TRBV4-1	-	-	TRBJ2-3	CASSASFYRTFTDTQYF	TGCGCCAGCAGCGCCTCCTTCTACCGAACTTTCACAGATACGCAGTATTTT
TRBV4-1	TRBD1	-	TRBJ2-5	CASSQETGKETQYF	TGCGCCAGCAGCCAGGAGACAGGGAAAGAGACCCAGTACTTC
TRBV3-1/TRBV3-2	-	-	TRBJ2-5	CASSQPRTRGETQYF	TGTGCCAGCAGCCAACCCCGGACTAGGGGGGAGACCCAGTACTTC
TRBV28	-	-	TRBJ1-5	CASSLSLRGNQPQHF	TGTGCCAGCAGTTTGAGTTTGAGGGGCAATCAGCCCCAGCATTTT
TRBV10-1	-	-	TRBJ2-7	CASLDYQCEQYF	TGCGCCAGCCTGGACTACCAGTGCGAGCAGTACTTC
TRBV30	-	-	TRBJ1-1	CAWSVLGGTEAFF	TGTGCCTGGAGTGTACTGGGGGGGACTGAAGCTTTCTTT
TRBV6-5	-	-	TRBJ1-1	CASSYSTLADTEAFF	TGTGCCAGCAGTTACTCGACCCTCGCGGACACTGAAGCTTTCTTT
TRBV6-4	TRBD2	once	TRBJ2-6	CASNRRGGGRAPGANVLTF	TGTGCCAGCAACCGGAGAGGCGGCGGGAGGGCCCCAGGGGCCAACGTCCTGACTTTC
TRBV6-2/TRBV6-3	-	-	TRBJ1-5	CASSYQDRSSSNQPQHF	TGTGCCAGCAGTTACCAAGACAGGAGCTCAAGCAATCAGCCCCAGCATTTT
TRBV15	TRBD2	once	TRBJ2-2	CATSRDLAGYRELFF	TGTGCCACCAGCAGAGATCTAGCGGGGTACCGGGAGCTGTTTTTT
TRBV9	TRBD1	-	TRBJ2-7	CASSARQGGYEQYF	TGTGCCAGCAGCGCGAGACAGGGGGGCTACGAGCAGTACTTC
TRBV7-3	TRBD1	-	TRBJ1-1	CASSLGPGGDTEAFF	TGTGCCAGCAGCTTAGGTCCAGGGGGTGATACTGAAGCTTTCTTT
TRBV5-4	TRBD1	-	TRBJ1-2	CASSNTGGWGGYTF	TGTGCCAGCAGCAATACAGGGGGCTGGGGCGGCTACACCTTC
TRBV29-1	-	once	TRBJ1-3	CSVPAGDTIYF	TGCAGCGTTCCTGCAGGGGACACCATATATTTT
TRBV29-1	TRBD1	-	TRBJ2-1	CSVGAGQGTEQFF	TGCAGCGTTGGGGCGGGACAGGGGACGGAGCAGTTCTTC
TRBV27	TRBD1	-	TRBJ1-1	CASRPTGDTEAFF	TGTGCCAGCAGACCAACAGGGGACACTGAAGCTTTCTTT
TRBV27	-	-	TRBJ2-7	CASSPTWGPYEQYF	TGTGCCAGCAGTCCCACGTGGGGGCCCTACGAGCAGTACTTC
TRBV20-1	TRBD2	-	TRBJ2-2	CSASFLAGVDTGELFF	TGCAGTGCTAGTTTCCTAGCGGGAGTCGACACCGGGGAGCTGTTTTTT
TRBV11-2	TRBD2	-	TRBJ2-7	CASSPLADSYEQYF	TGTGCCAGCAGCCCCCTAGCGGACTCCTACGAGCAGTACTTC
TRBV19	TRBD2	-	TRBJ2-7	CASSRLAAKTYEQYF	TGTGCCAGTAGTAGACTAGCGGCGAAAACTTACGAGCAGTACTTC
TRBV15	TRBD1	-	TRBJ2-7	CATSRDVGTGNEQYF	TGTGCCACCAGCAGAGATGTCGGGACAGGGAACGAGCAGTACTTC
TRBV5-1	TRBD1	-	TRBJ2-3	CASFPGQGTDTQYF	TGCGCCAGCTTCCCGGGACAGGGCACAGATACGCAGTATTTT
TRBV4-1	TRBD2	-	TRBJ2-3	CASSQDLAGLTDTQYF	TGCGCCAGCAGCCAAGATCTAGCGGGGCTCACAGATACGCAGTATTTT
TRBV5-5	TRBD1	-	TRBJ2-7	CASARSGQPSWEQYF	TGTGCCAGCGCAAGATCGGGACAGCCTAGCTGGGAGCAGTACTTC
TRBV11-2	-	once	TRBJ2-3	CASSEVSGRDGPVDTQYF	TGTGCCAGCAGCGAGGTTTCTGGGCGGGATGGTCCAGTTGATACGCAGTATTTT
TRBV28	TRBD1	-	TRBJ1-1	CASRSTGDAFF	TGTGCCAGCAGATCCACAGGGGACGCTTTCTTT
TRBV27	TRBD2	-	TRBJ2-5	CASSLHSGLAGGPSGETQYF	TGTGCCAGCAGTTTACACTCCGGGCTAGCGGGAGGGCCCTCCGGAGAGACCCAGTACTTC
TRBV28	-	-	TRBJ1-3	CASSIDSVSGNTIYF	TGTGCCAGCAGTATAGACAGTGTCTCTGGAAACACCATATATTTT
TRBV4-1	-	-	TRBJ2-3	CASSQDQRAQYF	TGCGCCAGCAGTCAAGACCAGCGAGCGCAGTATTTT
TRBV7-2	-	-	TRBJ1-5	CASSLVTVSNQPQHF	TGTGCCAGCAGCTTAGTAACGGTTAGCAATCAGCCCCAGCATTTT
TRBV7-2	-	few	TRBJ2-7	CASSYRLQQYF	TGTGCCAGCAGCTATCGACTGCAGCAGTACTTC
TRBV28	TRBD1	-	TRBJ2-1	CASSPPDRGYYNERFF	TGTGCCAGCAGTCCCCCTGACAGGGGTTACTACAATGAGCGGTTCTTC
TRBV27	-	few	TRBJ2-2	CASSFGHGVPQDTGELFF	TGTGCCAGCAGTTTTGGACACGGAGTACCACAAGACACCGGGGAGCTGTTTTTT
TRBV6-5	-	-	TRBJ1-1	CAVARDGATEAFF	TGTGCCGTCGCCAGGGATGGGGCAACTGAAGCTTTCTTT
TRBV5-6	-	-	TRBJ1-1	CASSLDGHSGAFF	TGTGCCAGCAGCTTGGACGGCCACTCGGGTGCTTTCTTT
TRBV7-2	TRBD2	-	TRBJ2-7	CASSPQGWSGGTYEQYF	TGTGCCAGCAGCCCCCAGGGGTGGTCGGGAGGGACCTACGAGCAGTACTTC
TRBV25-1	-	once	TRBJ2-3	CASSESFETDTQYF	TGTGCCAGCAGTGAATCCTTCGAGACAGATACGCAGTATTTT
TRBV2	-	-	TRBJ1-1	CAILRTENTEAFF	TGTGCCATCCTCAGGACAGAGAACACTGAAGCTTTCTTT
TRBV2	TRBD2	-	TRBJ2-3	CASDFSGSIDTQYF	TGTGCCAGCGACTTTAGCGGGAGTATAGATACGCAGTATTTT
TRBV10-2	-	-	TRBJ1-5	CASSEGRQPQHF	TGCGCCAGCAGTGAGGGGCGCCAGCCCCAGCATTTT
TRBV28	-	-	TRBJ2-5	CASTGKAVETQYF	TGTGCCAGCACAGGAAAAGCTGTAGAGACCCAGTACTTC
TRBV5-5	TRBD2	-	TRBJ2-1	CASSWASGLYNEQFF	TGTGCCAGCAGCTGGGCTAGCGGGCTTTACAATGAGCAGTTCTTC
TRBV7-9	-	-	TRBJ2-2	CASSSIGGSDITGELFF	TGTGCCAGCAGCTCAATAGGGGGTAGTGATATCACCGGGGAGCTGTTTTTT
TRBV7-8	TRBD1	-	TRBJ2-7	CASSLALTGGLYEQYF	TGTGCCAGCAGCTTAGCGCTAACAGGGGGCTTATACGAGCAGTACTTC
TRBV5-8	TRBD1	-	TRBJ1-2	CAGEDRENYGYTF	TGTGCCGGGGAGGACAGGGAGAACTATGGCTACACCTTC
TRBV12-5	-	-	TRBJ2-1	CASGSGADNNEQFF	TGTGCTAGTGGTTCCGGCGCAGACAACAATGAGCAGTTCTTC